Each of the 21 T cell receptor beta chains below was sequenced from the same sample in a study of type 1 and type 2 diabetes patients. The PCR template was genomic DNA. The TCR beta CDR3 region was amplified using 30 forward and 13 reverse primers. TCRdb re-called the multiplex PCR reads with MiXCR, one entry per CDR3 protein. Seen here are 270,000 or so distinct CDR3 sequences, 40% to 50% observed once, and the top ten hold roughly 15%. The sequenced sample was peripheral blood mononuclear cells (PBMCs). Receptors were obtained from a young man with type 2 diabetes.

This clonotype was detected many times. The rearrangement links TRBV2 to TRBJ1-1; perhaps TRBD1 as D (6 bases). V was cut by 2 bases and J by 1 base, with 11 bases left in between. This CDR3 is built from 15 residues. Germline CDR1 and CDR2: SNHLY and FYNNEI. The CDR3, as DNA: TGTGCCAGCAGTGAAAGACAGGTCCGGAACACTGAAGCTTTCTTT. It translates to CASSERQVRNTEAFF.

Turning to this clonotype: A much larger clonotype is one base distant, so this may be a read error. V usage is TRBV7-3 and J usage is TRBJ2-2, with 7 positions matching TRBD1. Germline assignment: CDR1 SGHTA and CDR2 FQGTGA. With V trimmed by 2 bases and J by 0 bases, 0 bases remained unmatched. This CDR3 region has 15 residues. CDR3 loop: CASSLGTANTGELFF. The CDR3 DNA reads TGTGCCAGCAGCTTAGGGACAGCGAACACCGGGGAGCTGTTTTTT.

V and J are TRBV4-1 and TRBJ2-7; no firm D call. Germline V lookup: CDR1 MGHRA, CDR2 YSYEKL. V lost 0 bases and J 4 bases, leaving 13 bases between the germline ends. The CDR3 runs 15 residues. In nucleotides, the CDR3 is TGCGCCAGCAGCCAAGATGTAGATTCGGAATACGAGCAGTACTTC. Translation: CASSQDVDSEYEQYF.

This rearrangement joins TRBV7-8 to TRBJ2-3; D assignment may be TRBD1 or TRBD2 (6 bases each). The CDR3 is 17 residues long. Germline values: CDR1 SGHVS, CDR2 FQNEAQ. Trimming stripped 1 base from V and 6 bases from J, with 20 bases between. The CDR3 reads CASSLGGAGSTLDTQYF. In DNA form, the CDR3 reads TGTGCCAGCAGCTTAGGGGGGGCAGGGTCAACGTTGGATACGCAGTATTTT.

The chain recombines TRBV10-3 with TRBJ1-6; the match to TRBD1 covers 8 bases. Germline loops: CDR1 ENHRY, CDR2 SYGVKD. This CDR3 contains 17 residues. Unmatched junction bases numbered 14, after V lost 7 bases and J lost 6 bases. The CDR3 DNA is TGTGCCATCAAGGCGGCAACAGGGGGTGTTGGTAATTCACCCCTCCACTTT. It encodes CAIKAATGGVGNSPLHF.

The rearrangement links TRBV12-3 or TRBV12-4 to TRBJ2-1; 9 nucleotides line up with TRBD1. The J segment lost 2 bases and the V segment lost 4 bases, leaving 6 bases of the junction unmatched. The length of the CDR3 is 16 residues. The CDR3 is CASSSPTGGPYNEQFF. The CDR3 region has the DNA TGTGCCAGCAGTTCGCCAACAGGGGGCCCCTACAATGAGCAGTTCTTC.

The chain employs TRBV27 and TRBJ2-6; the D is unclear. V dropped 5 bases and J dropped 3 bases, with 14 bases sitting between them. The CDR3 has 16 residues. The V gene's germline CDR1 is MNHEY and CDR2 SMNVEV (reference sequence). CDR3: CASSPEVGYGANVLTF. Written as DNA, the CDR3 is TGTGCCAGCAGTCCGGAAGTGGGGTATGGGGCCAACGTCCTGACTTTC.

This chain uses TRBV19 with TRBJ2-1, with TRBD2 matching over 9 bases. J lost 5 bases, V lost 6 bases, and 11 bases had no gene match. Per germline, CDR1 LNHDA and CDR2 SQIVND (reference sequence). The CDR3 consists of 16 residues. CDR3 in amino acids: CASRGLRGRADNEQFF. As DNA, the CDR3 is TGTGCCAGTAGGGGGCTCCGCGGGAGGGCAGACAATGAGCAGTTCTTC.

This clonotype turned up a few times. V and J are TRBV10-3 and TRBJ2-3; 8 bases agree with TRBD1. J gave up 0 bases and V 3 bases, and 5 bases lay outside the gene matches. This CDR3 has 16 amino acids. Germline V gene data show CDR1 as ENHRY and CDR2 as SYGVKD. CDR3 coding DNA: TGTGCCATCAGTGACTGGACAGGGACAAGCACAGATACGCAGTATTTT. It is translated as CAISDWTGTSTDTQYF.

The rearrangement uses TRBV12-3 or TRBV12-4 and TRBJ1-3, with 7 nucleotides matching TRBD1. The CDR3 has 15 amino acids. CDR3 sequence (DNA): TGTGCTAGTGACCCTTCGGACAGGTTGGGAAACACCATATATTTT. Encoded protein: CASDPSDRLGNTIYF.

Concerning this clonotype: A much larger clone differs from this one at a single base, so this may be a read error. The chain recombines TRBV25-1 with TRBJ1-4; unclear D gene. The CDR3 runs to 13 residues. The V and J ends lost 6 bases and 7 bases respectively, with 12 bases between them. Germline assignment: CDR1 MGHDK and CDR2 SYGVNS. CDR3 sequence: CASRMSWGEKLFF. DNA for the CDR3: TGTGCCAGCAGGATGAGTTGGGGTGAAAAACTGTTTTTT. Looking up the rest from reference TRBV25-1 and TRBJ1-4 gives the full variable domain: EADIYQTPRYLVIGTGKKITLECSQTMGHDKMYWYQQDPGMELHLIHYSYGVNSTEKGDLSSESTVSRIRTEHFPLTLESARPSHTSQYLCASRMSWGEKLFFGSGTQLSVL.

J is TRBJ2-1 and V is TRBV9; possibly TRBD1 or TRBD2 for D (5 bases each). CDR3 length equals 13 residues. Germline CDR1 reads SGDLS; CDR2 reads YYNGEE. Deletions cut 8 bases from V and 16 bases from J, with 25 bases between. Written as DNA, the CDR3 is TGTGCCAGTAGTATAGGGCGAGGACGGGGCAAATTCTTC. It codes for CASSIGRGRGKFF.

In this sample, this clonotype turned up a few times. The chain joins TRBV10-2 to TRBJ2-7; weak D call: TRBD1 (6 bases). The CDR3 consists of 14 residues. Trimming took 9 bases from V and 5 from J, leaving 20 bases between them. Germline assignment: CDR1 WSHSY and CDR2 SAAADI. The CDR3 region has the DNA TGCGCCAGACCCGAGGGGGTGGTAATTGACGAGCAGTACTTC. Protein sequence: CARPEGVVIDEQYF.

This chain joins TRBV5-8 and TRBJ1-1, with D uncertain. Germline assignment: CDR1 SGHTS and CDR2 YDEGEE. V was clipped by 4 bases and J by 3 bases, with 19 bases between them. The CDR3 is 16 residues long. CDR3: CASSQDGFGVDTEAFF. CDR3 DNA: TGTGCCAGCAGCCAAGATGGATTCGGGGTGGACACTGAAGCTTTCTTT.

This clonotype was seen a handful of times. The gene calls are TRBV20-1 and TRBJ1-4; D unresolved. CDR1 is DFQATT and CDR2 is SNEGSKA in the germline V gene (reference sequence). This CDR3 is built from 16 residues. The V gene lost 0 bases and the J gene lost 14 bases, with 25 bases spanning the gap. Written as DNA, the CDR3 is TGCAGTGCTAGAGATCCCGGGGTGGGCCGGTTTGTTGCTCTGTTTTTT. The encoded protein is CSARDPGVGRFVALFF.

The genes are TRBV19 and TRBJ2-5; 7 bases align to TRBD1. CDR3 length equals 14 residues. V shed 10 bases and J 4 bases; nucleotides not matched to a gene: 12. The germline V gene encodes CDR1 LNHDA and CDR2 SQIVND (reference sequence). As DNA, the CDR3 is TGTGCCACCAAAAGGGACAGTATGGTAGAGACCCAGTACTTC. Its protein product is CATKRDSMVETQYF.

The rearrangement links TRBV6-5 to TRBJ2-1; 7 positions agree with TRBD1. Germline-derived CDR1 and CDR2 are MNHEY and SVGAGI. The CDR3 has 15 residues. The V gene end was trimmed by 3 bases and the J gene end by 5 bases; junction bases not matched to a gene: 7. DNA for the CDR3: TGTGCCAGCAGTTATGGCCAGGGGGTCGACAATGAGCAGTTCTTC. Encoded protein: CASSYGQGVDNEQFF.

This clonotype was seen a handful of times. The J gene is TRBJ1-1, the V gene TRBV29-1; D gene uncertain. With 7 bases removed from V and 0 bases from J, the gap between germline ends came to 12 bases. Germline CDR1 is SQVTM and CDR2 is ANQGSEA. The CDR3 consists of 13 residues. CDR3 loop: CSATRGVNTEAFF. CDR3 nucleotide sequence: TGCAGCGCCACCCGGGGTGTGAACACTGAAGCTTTCTTT.

The sample holds a few counts of this clonotype. The chain is built from TRBV13 and TRBJ2-7; 8 nucleotides line up with TRBD1. Trimming cost V 3 bases and J 3 bases; bases outside gene matches: 4. Germline V CDR1 and CDR2: PRHDT, FYEKMQ (reference sequence). This CDR3 is 14 amino acids long. This chain's CDR3 is CASSFRGQGYEQYF. DNA of the CDR3: TGTGCCAGCAGCTTCAGGGGGCAAGGCTACGAGCAGTACTTC.

The chain carries TRBV7-2 and TRBJ1-1; D remains unclear. The CDR3 loop spans 14 amino acids. V was trimmed by 2 bases and J by 5 bases, leaving 12 bases between them. Germline V gives CDR1 SGHTA, CDR2 FQGNSA. DNA for the CDR3: TGTGCCAGCAGCTTACTGGGCCCTCAGACTGAAGCTTTCTTT. This gives the protein CASSLLGPQTEAFF.

This clonotype was recorded many times. The rearrangement joins TRBV11-2 to TRBJ2-1, with 10 bases that match TRBD2. The CDR3 extends over 15 amino acids. In germline, CDR1 is SGHAT, CDR2 FQNNGV. Trimming took 3 bases from V and 7 from J; bases not matched to a gene: 6. Written as DNA, the CDR3 is TGTGCCAGCAGCTTCATGCTAGCGGGAGTGAATGAGCAGTTCTTC. As protein: CASSFMLAGVNEQFF.